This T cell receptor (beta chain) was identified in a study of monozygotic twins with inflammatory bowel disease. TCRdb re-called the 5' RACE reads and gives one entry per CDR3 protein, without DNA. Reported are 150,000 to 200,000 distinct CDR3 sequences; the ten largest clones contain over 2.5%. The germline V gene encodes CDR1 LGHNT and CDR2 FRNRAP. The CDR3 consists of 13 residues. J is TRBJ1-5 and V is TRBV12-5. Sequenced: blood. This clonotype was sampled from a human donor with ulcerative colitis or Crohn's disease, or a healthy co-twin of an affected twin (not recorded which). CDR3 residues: CASGASGNQPQHF.